The present T cell receptor (beta chain) was sequenced within a study of T cells after posttransplantation cyclophosphamide. Sequencing was performed with immunoSEQ multiplex PCR; in TCRdb, only in-frame clones are kept and a portion is missing. The table includes under 20,000 clones, over 70% detected once. Findings of the study overall: Skin or GI-infiltrating T cells shared few TRB sequences with blood.

Germline values: CDR1 KGHSH, CDR2 LQKENI. V lost 4 bases to trimming and J lost 0 bases, with 16 bases between them. The CDR3 covers 17 residues. Cyclophosphamide on days +3 and +4 followed busulfan-fludarabine conditioning and a marrow graft. As concerns this clone: What it binds is unknown.

This chain links TRBV18 with TRBJ1-5; D is undetermined. The sequenced sample was PBMCs, obtained after an allogeneic stem cell transplant with post-transplant cyclophosphamide. The sequence derives from a male patient in his 30s who received an allogeneic stem cell transplant from a related donor, was CMV-positive, and had acute GVHD only. The graft donor may have contributed some T cells. CDR3 residues: CASSQSGTRDSNQPQHF. The CDR3, as DNA: TGTGCCAGCTCACAATCGGGAACAAGAGATAGCAATCAGCCCCAGCATTTT. The full variable domain, in which reference TRBV18 and TRBJ1-5 provide the parts outside the CDR3, is NAGVMQNPRHLVRRRGQEARLRCSPMKGHSHVYWYRQLPEEGLKFMVYLQKENIIDESGMPKERFSAEFPKEGPSILRIQQVVRGDSAAYFCASSQSGTRDSNQPQHFGDGTRLSIL.